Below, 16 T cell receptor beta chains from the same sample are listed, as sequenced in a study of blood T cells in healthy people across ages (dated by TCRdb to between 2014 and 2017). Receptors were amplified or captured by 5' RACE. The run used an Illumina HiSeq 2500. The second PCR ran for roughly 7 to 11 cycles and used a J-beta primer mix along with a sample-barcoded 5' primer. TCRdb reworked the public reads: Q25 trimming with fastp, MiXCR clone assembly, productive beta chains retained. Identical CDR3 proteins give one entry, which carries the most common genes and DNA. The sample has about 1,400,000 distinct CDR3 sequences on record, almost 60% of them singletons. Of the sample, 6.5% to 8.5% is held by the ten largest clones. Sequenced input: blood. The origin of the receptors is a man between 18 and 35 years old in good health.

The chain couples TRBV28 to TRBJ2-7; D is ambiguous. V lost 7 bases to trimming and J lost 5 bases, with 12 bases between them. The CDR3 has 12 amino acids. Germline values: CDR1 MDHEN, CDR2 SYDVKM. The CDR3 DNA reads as TGTGCCAGCACCGCCCCCATTGACGAGCAGTACTTC. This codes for CASTAPIDEQYF. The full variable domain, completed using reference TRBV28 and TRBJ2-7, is DVKVTQSSRYLVKRTGEKVFLECVQDMDHENMFWYRQDPGLGLRLIYFSYDVKMKEKGDIPEGYSVSREKKERFSLILESASTNQTSMYLCASTAPIDEQYFGPGTRLTVT.

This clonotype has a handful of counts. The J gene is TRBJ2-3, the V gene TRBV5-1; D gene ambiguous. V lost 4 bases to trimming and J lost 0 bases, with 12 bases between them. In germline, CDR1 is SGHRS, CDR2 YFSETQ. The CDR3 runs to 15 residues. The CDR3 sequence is CASSTDGSSTDTQYF. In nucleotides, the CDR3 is TGCGCCAGCAGCACGGACGGGTCTAGCACAGATACGCAGTATTTT. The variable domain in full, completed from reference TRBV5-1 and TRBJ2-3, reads KAGVTQTPRYLIKTRGQQVTLSCSPISGHRSVSWYQQTPGQGLQFLFEYFSETQRNKGNFPGRFSGRQFSNSRSEMNVSTLELGDSALYLCASSTDGSSTDTQYFGPGTRLTVL.

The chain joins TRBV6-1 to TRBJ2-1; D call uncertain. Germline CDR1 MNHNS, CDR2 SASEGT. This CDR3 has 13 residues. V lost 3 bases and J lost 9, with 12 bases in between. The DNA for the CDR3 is TGTGCCAGCAGTGAGACATCAATGGGTGAGCAGTTCTTC. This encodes CASSETSMGEQFF.

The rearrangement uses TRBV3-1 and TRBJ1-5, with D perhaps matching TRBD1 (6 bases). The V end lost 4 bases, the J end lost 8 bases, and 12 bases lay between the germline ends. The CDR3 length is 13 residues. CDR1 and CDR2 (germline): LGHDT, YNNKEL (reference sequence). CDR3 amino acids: CASSPNYREPQHF. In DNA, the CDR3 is TGTGCCAGCAGCCCCAACTACAGGGAGCCCCAGCATTTT.

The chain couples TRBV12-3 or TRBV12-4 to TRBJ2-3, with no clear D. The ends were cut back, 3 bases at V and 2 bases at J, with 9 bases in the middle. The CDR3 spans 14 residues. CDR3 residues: CASSFLRITDTQYF. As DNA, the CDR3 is TGTGCCAGCAGTTTTCTGAGGATCACAGATACGCAGTATTTT.

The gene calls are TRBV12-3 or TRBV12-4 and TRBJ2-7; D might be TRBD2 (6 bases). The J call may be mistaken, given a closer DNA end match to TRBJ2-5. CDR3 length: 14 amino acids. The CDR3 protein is CASCPSGRRETQYF. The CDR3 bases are TGTGCCAGCTGTCCCTCGGGGAGGCGAGAGACCCAGTACTTC.

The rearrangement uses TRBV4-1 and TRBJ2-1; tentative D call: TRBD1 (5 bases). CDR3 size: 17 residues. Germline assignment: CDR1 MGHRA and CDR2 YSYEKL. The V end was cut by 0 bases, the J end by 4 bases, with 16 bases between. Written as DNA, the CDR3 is TGCGCCAGCAGCCAAGATCGTCTGGACAATCTTTACAATGAGCAGTTCTTC. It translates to CASSQDRLDNLYNEQFF.

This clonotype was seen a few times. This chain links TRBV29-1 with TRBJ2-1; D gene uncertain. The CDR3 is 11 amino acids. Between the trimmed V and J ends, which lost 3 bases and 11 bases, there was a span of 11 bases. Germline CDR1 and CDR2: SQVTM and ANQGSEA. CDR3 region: CSVDRARKQFF. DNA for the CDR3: TGCAGCGTTGATCGAGCCAGGAAGCAGTTCTTC.

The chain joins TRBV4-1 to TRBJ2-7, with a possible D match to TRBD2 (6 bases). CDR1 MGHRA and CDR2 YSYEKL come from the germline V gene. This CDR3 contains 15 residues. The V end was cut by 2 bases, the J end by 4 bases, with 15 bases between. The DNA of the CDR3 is TGCGCCAGCAGCCAAATTCGGACCGGGACTTACGAGCAGTACTTC. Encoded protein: CASSQIRTGTYEQYF.

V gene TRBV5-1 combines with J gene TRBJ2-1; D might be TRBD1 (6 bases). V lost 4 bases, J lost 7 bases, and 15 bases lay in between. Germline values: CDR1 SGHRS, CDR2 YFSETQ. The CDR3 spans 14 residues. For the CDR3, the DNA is TGCGCCAGCAGCCCTCTACAGGGAAAAAATGAGCAGTTCTTC. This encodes CASSPLQGKNEQFF.

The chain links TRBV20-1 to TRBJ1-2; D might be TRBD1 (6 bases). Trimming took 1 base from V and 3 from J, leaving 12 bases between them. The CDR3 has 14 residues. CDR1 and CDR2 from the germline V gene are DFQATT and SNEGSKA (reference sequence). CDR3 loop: CSARGGGRDYGYTF. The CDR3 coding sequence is TGCAGTGCTAGAGGAGGGGGGAGAGACTATGGCTACACCTTC.

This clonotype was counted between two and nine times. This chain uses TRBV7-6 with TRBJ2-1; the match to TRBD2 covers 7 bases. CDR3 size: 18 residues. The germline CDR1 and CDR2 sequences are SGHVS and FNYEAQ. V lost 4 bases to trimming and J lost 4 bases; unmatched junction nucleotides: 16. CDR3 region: CASSSTALRDYSYNEQFF. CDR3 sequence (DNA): TGTGCCAGCAGCTCGACCGCTCTCCGGGACTATTCATACAATGAGCAGTTCTTC.

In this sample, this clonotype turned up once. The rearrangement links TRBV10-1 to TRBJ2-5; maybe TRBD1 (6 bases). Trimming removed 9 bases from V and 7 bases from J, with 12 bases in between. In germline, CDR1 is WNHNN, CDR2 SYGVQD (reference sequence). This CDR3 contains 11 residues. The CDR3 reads CASSGVGTQYF. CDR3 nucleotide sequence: TGCGCCAGTTCAGGGGTTGGGACCCAGTACTTC.

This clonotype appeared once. CDR3 nucleotide sequence: TGTGCCAGCAGTGCCCCAGGGGGCGCGAAGATAGAAGCTTTCTTT. It encodes CASSAPGGAKIEAFF. The chain uses TRBV2 and TRBJ1-1; 8 nucleotides match TRBD1. Trimming at V came to 4 bases and at J to 8 bases, leaving 12 bases not matched to a gene. Germline V gene sequence: CDR1 SNHLY, CDR2 FYNNEI. This CDR3 is built from 15 residues.

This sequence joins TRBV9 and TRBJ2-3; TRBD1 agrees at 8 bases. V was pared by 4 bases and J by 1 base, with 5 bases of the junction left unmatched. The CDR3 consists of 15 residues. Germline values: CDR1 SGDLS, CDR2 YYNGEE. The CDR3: CASSTTGVRTDTQYF. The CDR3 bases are TGTGCCAGCAGCACGACAGGGGTTCGCACAGATACGCAGTATTTT.

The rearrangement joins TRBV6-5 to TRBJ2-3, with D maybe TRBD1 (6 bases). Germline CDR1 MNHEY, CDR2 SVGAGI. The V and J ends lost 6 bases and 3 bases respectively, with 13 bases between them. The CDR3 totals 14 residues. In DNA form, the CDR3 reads TGTGCCAGCAGGTCAACAGGGTGGACAGATACGCAGTATTTT. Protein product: CASRSTGWTDTQYF.